This T cell receptor (beta chain) is drawn from a study of T cells in Graves' hyperthyroidism and ophthalmopathy. This CDR3 spans 13 amino acids. Trimming removed 3 bases from V and 6 bases from J, with 11 bases in between. Amplification yielded TCR beta CDR3 regions, with RNA transcripts as the source. The TCR CDR3 first-round RT-PCR relied on the HTBI primer set. Each CDR3 protein gets one entry after TCRdb re-called the multiplex PCR reads with MiXCR. Of about 560,000 distinct CDR3 sequences in the sample, roughly 17% were seen once. This clonotype came up a few times. The chain links TRBV12-3 or TRBV12-4 to TRBJ1-2, with D uncertain. This receptor was taken from a woman aged 18-29 years with Graves' hyperthyroidism. The specimen was blood. The CDR3 region is CASSFLSVHGYTF. DNA for the CDR3: TGTGCCAGCAGTTTTTTATCAGTGCATGGCTACACCTTC.